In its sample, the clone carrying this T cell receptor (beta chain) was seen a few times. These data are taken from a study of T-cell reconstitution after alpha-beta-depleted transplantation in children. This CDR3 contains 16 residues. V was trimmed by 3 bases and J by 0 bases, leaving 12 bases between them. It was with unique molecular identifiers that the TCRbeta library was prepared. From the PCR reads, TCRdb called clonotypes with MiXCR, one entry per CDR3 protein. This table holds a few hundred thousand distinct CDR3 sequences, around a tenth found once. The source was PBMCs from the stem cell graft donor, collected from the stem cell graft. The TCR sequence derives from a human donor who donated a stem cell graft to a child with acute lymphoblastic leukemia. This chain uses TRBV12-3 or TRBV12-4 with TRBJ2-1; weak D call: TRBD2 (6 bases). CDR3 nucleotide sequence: TGTGCCAGCAGTTTTTTACGGGAGAGCTCCTACAATGAGCAGTTCTTC. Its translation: CASSFLRESSYNEQFF.